The text below deals with one TCR beta chain. As yet, its antigen is unknown. The data originate from a study of T cell responses to AZD1222 COVID-19 vaccine. Clones were read by immunoSEQ multiplex PCR, and TCRdb kept only the in-frame ones, dropping some. The data contain over 60,000 clones, more than 75% of them singletons. General observations from the study: Sampling captured repertoires only after the peak T cell response.

The CDR3 loop spans 21 amino acids. The sequences come from peripheral blood, collected on day 0 of AZD1222 vaccination. This sequence originates from an adult in good health. V is TRBV21-1 and J is TRBJ1-5; the D call TRBD1 from the table was never checked on the DNA. TRBV21-1 is a listed pseudogene. The chain's CDR3 is CASSATGGSRFRPPDNQPQHF. Written as DNA, the CDR3 is TGTGCCAGCAGTGCGACAGGGGGCAGTCGTTTTAGGCCGCCGGACAATCAGCCCCAGCATTTT.